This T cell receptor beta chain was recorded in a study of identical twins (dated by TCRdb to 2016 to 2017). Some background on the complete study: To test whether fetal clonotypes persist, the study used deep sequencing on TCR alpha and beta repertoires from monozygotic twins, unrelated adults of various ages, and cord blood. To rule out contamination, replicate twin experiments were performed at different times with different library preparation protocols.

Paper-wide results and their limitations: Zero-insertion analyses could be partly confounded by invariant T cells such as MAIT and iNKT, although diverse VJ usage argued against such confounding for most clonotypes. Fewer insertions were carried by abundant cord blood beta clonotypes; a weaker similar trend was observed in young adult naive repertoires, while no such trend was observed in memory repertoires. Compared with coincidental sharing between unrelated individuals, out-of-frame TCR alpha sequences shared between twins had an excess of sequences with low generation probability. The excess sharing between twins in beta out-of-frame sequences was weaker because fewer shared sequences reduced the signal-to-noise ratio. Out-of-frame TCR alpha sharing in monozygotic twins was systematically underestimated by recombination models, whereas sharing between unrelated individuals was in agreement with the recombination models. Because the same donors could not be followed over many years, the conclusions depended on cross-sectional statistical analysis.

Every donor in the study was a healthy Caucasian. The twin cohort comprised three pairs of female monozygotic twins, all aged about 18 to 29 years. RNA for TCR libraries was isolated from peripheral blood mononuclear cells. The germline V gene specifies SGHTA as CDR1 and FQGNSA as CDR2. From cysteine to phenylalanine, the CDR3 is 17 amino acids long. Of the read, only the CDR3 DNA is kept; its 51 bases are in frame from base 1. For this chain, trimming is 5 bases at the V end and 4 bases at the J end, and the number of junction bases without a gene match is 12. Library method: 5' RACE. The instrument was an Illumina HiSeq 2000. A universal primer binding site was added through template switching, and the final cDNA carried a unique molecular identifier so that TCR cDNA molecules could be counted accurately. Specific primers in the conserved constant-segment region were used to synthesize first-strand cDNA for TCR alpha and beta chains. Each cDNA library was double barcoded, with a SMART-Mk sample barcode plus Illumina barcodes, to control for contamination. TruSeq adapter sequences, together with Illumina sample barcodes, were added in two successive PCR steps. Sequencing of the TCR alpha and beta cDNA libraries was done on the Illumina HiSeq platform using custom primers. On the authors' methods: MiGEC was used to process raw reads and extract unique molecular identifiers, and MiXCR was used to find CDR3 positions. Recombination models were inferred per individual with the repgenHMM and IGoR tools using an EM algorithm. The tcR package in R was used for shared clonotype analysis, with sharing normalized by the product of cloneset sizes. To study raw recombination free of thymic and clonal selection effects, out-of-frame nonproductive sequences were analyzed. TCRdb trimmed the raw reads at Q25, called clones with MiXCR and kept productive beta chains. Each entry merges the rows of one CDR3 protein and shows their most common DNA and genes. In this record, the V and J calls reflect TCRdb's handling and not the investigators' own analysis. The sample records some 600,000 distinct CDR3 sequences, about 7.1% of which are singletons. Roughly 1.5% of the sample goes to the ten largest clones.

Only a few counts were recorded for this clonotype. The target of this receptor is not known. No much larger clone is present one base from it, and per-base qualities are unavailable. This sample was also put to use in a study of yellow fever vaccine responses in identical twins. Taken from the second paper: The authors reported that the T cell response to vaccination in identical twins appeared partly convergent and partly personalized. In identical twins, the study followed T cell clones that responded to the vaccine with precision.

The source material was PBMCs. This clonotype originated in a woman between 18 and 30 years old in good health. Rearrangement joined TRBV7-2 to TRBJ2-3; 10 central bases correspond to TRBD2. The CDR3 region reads CASSPRGVAGGSDTQYF. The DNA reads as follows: TGTGCCAGCAGCCCGCGGGGGGTAGCGGGAGGATCAGATACGCAGTATTTT.